This T cell receptor beta chain was retrieved from a study of blood T cells in healthy people across ages. Study-level results: Both higher diversity and more naive CD4+ cells marked long-lived donors when set against aged donors. Age showed a roughly linear inverse relationship with TCR beta diversity per million T cells. TCR beta diversity was tightly associated with the proportion of naive T cells.

For this clonotype: Its cognate antigen is unknown.

Combining a sample-barcoded 5' primer with a J-beta primer mix, a second PCR ran for about 7 to 11 cycles. Every individual sample yielded 3 million or more paired-end reads (each containing CDR3). TCRdb reprocessed the 5' RACE reads via MiXCR and lists one record per CDR3 protein. Of about 1.6 million distinct CDR3 sequences detected, about 32% appear once; the ten largest clones hold approximately 10%. The CDR3 extends over 15 amino acids. Germline V gene lookup returns CDR1 SEHNR and CDR2 FQNEAQ (reference sequence). The junction had 9 bases not matched to a gene; V was cut back by 8 bases and J by 1 base.

This chain connects TRBV7-9 to TRBJ2-7, with 9 nucleotides matching TRBD2. The source material was blood. The source of this sequence is a woman in her twenties or thirties in good health. CDR3 residues: CASGRSGRVSYEQYF. In DNA, the CDR3 is TGTGCCAGCGGGCGTAGCGGGAGAGTTTCCTACGAGCAGTACTTC. The whole variable domain, remainder taken from reference TRBV7-9 and TRBJ2-7, is DTGVSQNPRHKITKRGQNVTFRCDPISEHNRLYWYRQTLGQGPEFLTYFQNEAQLEKSRLLSDRFSAERPKGSFSTLEIQRTEQGDSAMYLCASGRSGRVSYEQYFGPGTRLTVT.